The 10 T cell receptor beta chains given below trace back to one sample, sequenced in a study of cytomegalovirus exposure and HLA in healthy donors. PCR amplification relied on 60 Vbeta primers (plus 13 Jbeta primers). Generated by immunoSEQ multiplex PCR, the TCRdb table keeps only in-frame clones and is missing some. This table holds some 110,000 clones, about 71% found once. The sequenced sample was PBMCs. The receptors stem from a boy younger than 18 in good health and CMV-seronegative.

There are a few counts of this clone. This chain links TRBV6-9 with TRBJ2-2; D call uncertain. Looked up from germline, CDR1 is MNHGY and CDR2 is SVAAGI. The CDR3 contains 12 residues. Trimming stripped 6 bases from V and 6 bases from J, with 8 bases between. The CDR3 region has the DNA TGTGCCAGCAGCCTCGGTGCCGGGGAGCTGTTTTTT. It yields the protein CASSLGAGELFF.

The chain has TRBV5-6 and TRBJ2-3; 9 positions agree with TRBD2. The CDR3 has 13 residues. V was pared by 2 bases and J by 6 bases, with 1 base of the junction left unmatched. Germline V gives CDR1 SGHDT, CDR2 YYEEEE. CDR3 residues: CASSFSGSDTQYF. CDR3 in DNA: TGTGCCAGCAGCTTTAGCGGGAGTGATACGCAGTATTTT.

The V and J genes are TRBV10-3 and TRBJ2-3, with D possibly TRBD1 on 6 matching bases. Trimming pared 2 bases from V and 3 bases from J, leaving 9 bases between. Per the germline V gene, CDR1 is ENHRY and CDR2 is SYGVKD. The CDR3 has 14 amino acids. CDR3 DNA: TGTGCCATCAGTGAGCACAGGGCGACAGATACGCAGTATTTT. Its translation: CAISEHRATDTQYF.

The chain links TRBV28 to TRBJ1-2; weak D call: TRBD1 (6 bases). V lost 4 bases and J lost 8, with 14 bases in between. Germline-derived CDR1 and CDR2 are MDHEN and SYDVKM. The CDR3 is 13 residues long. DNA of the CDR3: TGTGCCAGCAGTTGGACAGCCTTCGGAGGCTACACCTTC. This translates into CASSWTAFGGYTF.

CDR3 DNA: TGTGCCAGCAGCGCCACAGGGTCGACCCAGCCCCAGCATTTT. Its protein product is CASSATGSTQPQHF. V is TRBV2 and J is TRBJ1-5; perhaps TRBD1 as D (6 bases). Germline V lookup: CDR1 SNHLY, CDR2 FYNNEI. The V and J ends lost 6 bases and 7 bases respectively, with 16 bases between them. The CDR3 contains 14 residues.

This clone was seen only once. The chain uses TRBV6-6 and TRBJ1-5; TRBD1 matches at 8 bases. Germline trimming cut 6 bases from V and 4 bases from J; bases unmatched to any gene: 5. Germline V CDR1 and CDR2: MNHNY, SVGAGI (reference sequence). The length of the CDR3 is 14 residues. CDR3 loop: CASRGDRGNQPQHF. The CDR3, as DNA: TGTGCCAGCAGGGGAGACAGGGGAAATCAGCCCCAGCATTTT.

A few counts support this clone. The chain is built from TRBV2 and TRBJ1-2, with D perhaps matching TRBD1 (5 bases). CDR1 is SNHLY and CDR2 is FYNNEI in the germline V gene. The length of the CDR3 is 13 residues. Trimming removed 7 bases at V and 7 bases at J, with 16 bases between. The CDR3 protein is CASTEQGSSGYTF. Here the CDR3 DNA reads TGTGCCAGCACCGAGCAGGGAAGTAGTGGCTACACCTTC.

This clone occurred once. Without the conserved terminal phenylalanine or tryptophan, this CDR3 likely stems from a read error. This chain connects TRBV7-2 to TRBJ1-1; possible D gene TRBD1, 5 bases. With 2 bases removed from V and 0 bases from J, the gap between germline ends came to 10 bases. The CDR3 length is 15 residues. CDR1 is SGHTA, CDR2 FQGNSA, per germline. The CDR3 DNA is TGTGCCAGCAGCTTATGGGGCGGTTTGAACACTGAAGCTTTCGTT. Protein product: CASSLWGGLNTEAFV.

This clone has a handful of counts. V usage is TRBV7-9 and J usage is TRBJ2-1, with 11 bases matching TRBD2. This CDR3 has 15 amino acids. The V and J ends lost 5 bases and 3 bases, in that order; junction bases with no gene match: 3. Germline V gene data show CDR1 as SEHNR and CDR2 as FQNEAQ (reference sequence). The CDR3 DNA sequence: TGTGCCAGCAGCCTGGGACTAGCGGACTACAATGAGCAGTTCTTC. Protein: CASSLGLADYNEQFF. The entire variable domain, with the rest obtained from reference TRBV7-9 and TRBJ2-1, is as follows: DTGVSQNPRHKITKRGQNVTFRCDPISEHNRLYWYRQTLGQGPEFLTYFQNEAQLEKSRLLSDRFSAERPKGSFSTLEIQRTEQGDSAMYLCASSLGLADYNEQFFGPGTRLTVL.

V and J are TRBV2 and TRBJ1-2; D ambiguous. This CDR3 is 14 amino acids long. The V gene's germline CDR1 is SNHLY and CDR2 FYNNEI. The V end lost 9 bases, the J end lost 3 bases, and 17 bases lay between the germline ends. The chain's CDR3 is CASQLPTYHYGYTF. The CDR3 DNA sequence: TGTGCCAGTCAATTGCCCACCTACCACTATGGCTACACCTTC.